The clone carrying this TCR beta chain has just a few counts. Its antigen is undetermined. Unique molecular identifiers were added to individual cDNA molecules. TCRdb re-called the 5' RACE reads through MiXCR, storing one row per CDR3 protein. The sample records fewer than 80,000 distinct CDR3 sequences, roughly 4.6% being singletons. The data were taken from a study of early T cells in non-severe SARS-CoV-2 infection. Study background: Sequencing input comprised bulk RNA from unsorted whole blood; chain pairing was not available. Study outcomes and limitations: The study's VDJdb matching favored anti-spike CD8 responses and missed private and CD4 specificities.

V lost 9 bases, J lost 4 bases, and 15 bases lay in between. Germline assignment: CDR1 MDHEN and CDR2 SYDVKM. The CDR3 contains 13 residues. This TCR came from an adult who was a healthcare worker with PCR-confirmed SARS-CoV-2 infection or an uninfected control (not recorded which). The donor label of this sample is uncertain. Specimen: whole blood, collected at baseline. This chain joins TRBV28 and TRBJ1-2; D is uncertain. The CDR3 is CASHGPLGYGYTF. CDR3 in DNA: TGTGCCAGTCACGGCCCTTTGGGCTATGGCTACACCTTC.